Listed below are T cell receptor beta chains from one sample, sequenced in a study of blood T cell repertoires in COVID-19. TCRdb's table, derived via immunoSEQ multiplex PCR, lists solely in-frame clones and lacks some. Of a few hundred thousand clones in the sample, 70% to 85% were seen once. What was sequenced was PBMCs or T cells enriched from blood (not recorded which). The origin of the receptors is a woman in her sixties who had recovered from COVID-19. CDR3s include the opening cysteine and the closing phenylalanine or tryptophan. The D gene is left open where the match is weak. Rows give clone size only sometimes, using once, few, many, or a class for an expanded clone.

J: TRBJ2-1
V: TRBV7-2
size: NA
D: NA
DNA: TGTGCCAGCAGCTCCGACAGCCATGAGCAGTTCTTC
CDR3: CASSSDSHEQFF

J: TRBJ1-1
V: TRBV6-2/TRBV6-3
size: NA
D: NA
DNA: TGTGCCAGCAGTTACGAACAGGTCACCCGTACTGCAGCTTTCTTT
CDR3: CASSYEQVTRTAAFF

J: TRBJ2-5
V: TRBV19
size: NA
D: NA
DNA: TGTGCCAGTAGTATTGGCAGGGGAGAGACCCAGTACTTC
CDR3: CASSIGRGETQYF

J: TRBJ1-1
V: TRBV29-1
size: NA
D: TRBD1
DNA: TGCAGCGCCTCGAGACAGGGACTGAACACTGAAGCTTTCTTT
CDR3: CSASRQGLNTEAFF

J: TRBJ1-1
V: TRBV19
size: NA
D: NA
DNA: TGTGCCAGTAGTACTCTTAACGGGGGGCCGGCCACTGAAGCTTTCTTT
CDR3: CASSTLNGGPATEAFF

J: TRBJ1-6
V: TRBV3-1/TRBV3-2
size: once
D: TRBD1
DNA: TGTGCCAGCAGCCCGCAGACAGGGACCCTCCACTTT
CDR3: CASSPQTGTLHF

J: TRBJ2-7
V: TRBV11-3
size: NA
D: NA
DNA: TGTGCCAGCAGCTTACCCCCTAGGGGGGAGCAGTACTTC
CDR3: CASSLPPRGEQYF

J: TRBJ1-1
V: TRBV12-3/TRBV12-4
size: NA
D: NA
DNA: TGTGCCAGCAGTTCTACAGGCCCCACGGAAGCTTTCTTT
CDR3: CASSSTGPTEAFF

J: TRBJ2-5
V: TRBV3-1/TRBV3-2
size: NA
D: TRBD2
DNA: TGTGCCAGCAGCCAATGGAGCGGGCTAGCGGACCAAGAGACCCAGTACTTC
CDR3: CASSQWSGLADQETQYF

J: TRBJ2-1
V: TRBV2
size: NA
D: TRBD2
DNA: TGTGCCAGCAGGGGGGGACTAGCGGGTGGTGAGCAGTTCTTC
CDR3: CASRGGLAGGEQFF

J: TRBJ1-2
V: TRBV3-1/TRBV3-2
size: NA
D: NA
DNA: TGTGCCAGCAGCCAAGTCTCAGCGCGCTATGGCTACACCTTC
CDR3: CASSQVSARYGYTF

J: TRBJ2-2
V: TRBV7-3
size: NA
D: NA
DNA: TGTGCCAGCAGCTTCGTTCCGAACACCGGGGAGCTGTTTTTT
CDR3: CASSFVPNTGELFF

J: TRBJ2-1
V: TRBV19
size: NA
D: TRBD1
DNA: TGTGCCAGTAGTATAAGAGGCAGGGGGCGGGACAATGAGCAGTTCTTC
CDR3: CASSIRGRGRDNEQFF

J: TRBJ1-2
V: TRBV6-5
size: few
D: TRBD1
DNA: TGTGCCAGCAGGAGACAGGGGGTTATGAGTGGCTACACCTTC
CDR3: CASRRQGVMSGYTF

J: TRBJ1-5
V: TRBV6-1
size: NA
D: NA
DNA: TGTGCCAGCAGTGAATTCGTAGGGAGGAAATTTAGCAATCAGCCCCAGCATTTT
CDR3: CASSEFVGRKFSNQPQHF

J: TRBJ1-6
V: TRBV7-9
size: few
D: NA
DNA: TGTGCCAGCAGCCCCACGGGGGGTCTGAGCTCCTATAATTCACCCCTCCACTTT
CDR3: CASSPTGGLSSYNSPLHF

J: TRBJ1-2
V: TRBV29-1
size: few
D: NA
DNA: TGCAGCGTTGCGGACAGAAACTATGGCTACACCTTC
CDR3: CSVADRNYGYTF

J: TRBJ2-2
V: TRBV5-1
size: NA
D: NA
DNA: TGCGCCAGCAGCCTCCTTACAGCCAATTCGAACACCGGGGAGCTGTTTTTT
CDR3: CASSLLTANSNTGELFF

J: TRBJ1-1
V: TRBV6-5
size: NA
D: NA
DNA: TGTGCCAGCAGTTTCAGGGTAAAGGGGACTGAAGCTTTCTTT
CDR3: CASSFRVKGTEAFF

J: TRBJ1-3
V: TRBV18
size: once
D: NA
DNA: TGTGCCAGCTCACAGGGGTTCCGCTCTGGAAACACCATATATTTT
CDR3: CASSQGFRSGNTIYF

J: TRBJ1-5
V: TRBV21-1
size: once
D: NA
DNA: TGTGCCAGCAGCATAGGTTCATGGGGCCGGAATCAGCCCCAGCATTTT
CDR3: CASSIGSWGRNQPQHF

J: TRBJ1-2
V: TRBV12-3/TRBV12-4
size: NA
D: NA
DNA: TGTGCCAGCAGCCCTACGAGAAGCTACACCTTC
CDR3: CASSPTRSYTF

J: TRBJ2-7
V: TRBV6-5
size: NA
D: TRBD1
DNA: TGTGCCAGCAGTTATCCGGGACAGGGTGCGTACGAGCAGTACTTC
CDR3: CASSYPGQGAYEQYF

J: TRBJ2-1
V: TRBV19
size: NA
D: NA
DNA: TGTGCCAGTAGTATAGTCGGTGAGCAGTTCTTC
CDR3: CASSIVGEQFF

J: TRBJ1-3
V: TRBV7-9
size: NA
D: TRBD1
DNA: TGTGCCAGCAGCTCACCGCAGGGGGCGGGCGAGTACACCATATATTTT
CDR3: CASSSPQGAGEYTIYF

J: TRBJ1-4
V: TRBV25-1
size: NA
D: NA
DNA: TGTGCCAGCAGTGAATCAGGCCGGCTTAATGAAAAACTGTTTTTT
CDR3: CASSESGRLNEKLFF

J: TRBJ2-6
V: TRBV18
size: NA
D: NA
DNA: TGTGCCAGCTCACTACAGGACTCTGGGGCCAACGTCCTGACTTTC
CDR3: CASSLQDSGANVLTF

J: TRBJ1-3
V: TRBV10-3
size: NA
D: TRBD1
DNA: TGTGCCATCAGTGTTCAACAGGGGCTAGAGTGGTATTTT
CDR3: CAISVQQGLEWYF

J: TRBJ1-2
V: TRBV10-3
size: NA
D: NA
DNA: TGTGCCATTACGCCATACCAGGGAGGCTATGGCTACACCTTC
CDR3: CAITPYQGGYGYTF

J: TRBJ2-1
V: TRBV7-2
size: NA
D: TRBD2
DNA: TGTGCCAGCAGCCCAAGACTAGCGAGCCATGAGCAGTTCTTC
CDR3: CASSPRLASHEQFF

J: TRBJ2-3
V: TRBV5-4
size: NA
D: NA
DNA: TGTGCCAGCAGCCCCGGTACCGACACAGATACGCAGTATTTT
CDR3: CASSPGTDTDTQYF

J: TRBJ2-3
V: TRBV5-1
size: NA
D: TRBD1
DNA: TGCGCCAGCAGCTTAGGACAGGGAAGGGCAGATACGCAGTATTTT
CDR3: CASSLGQGRADTQYF

J: TRBJ1-4
V: TRBV7-9
size: NA
D: NA
DNA: TGTGCCAGCAGCTTGGATACAGTGACTAATGAAAAACTGTTTTTT
CDR3: CASSLDTVTNEKLFF

J: TRBJ2-1
V: TRBV7-9
size: NA
D: TRBD2
DNA: TGTGCCAGCAGCACCGGACTAGCGGGTGATGAGCAGTTCTTC
CDR3: CASSTGLAGDEQFF

J: TRBJ1-2
V: TRBV10-2
size: once
D: TRBD1
DNA: TGCGCCAGCAGACTAGGACAGGGGGCAGGGGGCTACACCTTC
CDR3: CASRLGQGAGGYTF

J: TRBJ2-7
V: TRBV9
size: NA
D: TRBD1
DNA: TGTGCCAGCAGCACAGGGGCAGAGAGTTCCTACGAGCAGTACTTC
CDR3: CASSTGAESSYEQYF

J: TRBJ1-1
V: TRBV5-6
size: NA
D: NA
DNA: TGTGCCAGCAGCTTGGTAACAGGCCGGTCCACTGAAGCTTTCTTT
CDR3: CASSLVTGRSTEAFF

J: TRBJ1-2
V: TRBV19
size: NA
D: NA
DNA: TGTGCCAGTAGTATGCGGAACACACTGCGCTACACCTTC
CDR3: CASSMRNTLRYTF

J: TRBJ2-7
V: TRBV10-2
size: NA
D: NA
DNA: TGCGCCAGCAGTGATCCCAGCGGAATCCCCTACGAGCAGTACTTC
CDR3: CASSDPSGIPYEQYF

J: TRBJ1-1
V: TRBV9
size: NA
D: TRBD1
DNA: TGTGCCAGCAGCCTCCGGGACAGGAACACTGAAGCTTTCTTT
CDR3: CASSLRDRNTEAFF

J: TRBJ2-1
V: TRBV5-1
size: NA
D: TRBD2
DNA: TGCGCCAGCAGCTTTAAACAACTAGCGGGGCTCTACAATGAGCAGTTCTTC
CDR3: CASSFKQLAGLYNEQFF

J: TRBJ1-1
V: TRBV12-3/TRBV12-4
size: NA
D: NA
DNA: TGTGCCAGCAGTCCCGAAGACAGGTTAAAAGCTTTCTTT
CDR3: CASSPEDRLKAFF

J: TRBJ1-5
V: TRBV19
size: NA
D: NA
DNA: TGTGCCAGTAGTATAGATGGGAGAACGACTAGCAATCAGCCCCAGCATTTT
CDR3: CASSIDGRTTSNQPQHF

J: TRBJ1-1
V: TRBV11-2
size: NA
D: NA
DNA: TGTGCCAGCAGCTCTAGGACAGAGAACACTGAAGCTTTCTTT
CDR3: CASSSRTENTEAFF

J: TRBJ2-5
V: TRBV5-1
size: NA
D: TRBD2
DNA: TGCGCCAGCAGCTTGGGTCCAGCGGGGGGACAAGAGACCCAGTACTTC
CDR3: CASSLGPAGGQETQYF

J: TRBJ1-2
V: TRBV12-3/TRBV12-4
size: NA
D: TRBD1
DNA: TGTGCCAGCAGTTTGGGACAGGGGGTAGGCTACACCTTC
CDR3: CASSLGQGVGYTF

J: TRBJ1-3
V: TRBV19
size: NA
D: NA
DNA: TGTGCCAGTAGTATATCAGGCTCTGGAAACACCATATATTTT
CDR3: CASSISGSGNTIYF

J: TRBJ2-7
V: TRBV7-8
size: NA
D: NA
DNA: TGTGCCAGCAGCTCAACAGGGATTTCCTACGAGCAGTACTTC
CDR3: CASSSTGISYEQYF

J: TRBJ2-5
V: TRBV11-2
size: NA
D: TRBD2
DNA: TGTGCCAGCAGCAAATATGGACTAGCGGGAGGGCAGGAGACCCAGTACTTC
CDR3: CASSKYGLAGGQETQYF

J: TRBJ2-5
V: TRBV2
size: once
D: TRBD2
DNA: TGTGCCAGCTGTGGACTAGCGAGGCCAGAGACCCAGTACTTC
CDR3: CASCGLARPETQYF

J: TRBJ2-7
V: TRBV6-1
size: NA
D: TRBD1
DNA: TGTGCCAGCAGTGAAACGGACAGGGTGCGGGGAGAGCAGTACTTC
CDR3: CASSETDRVRGEQYF

J: TRBJ2-2
V: TRBV7-3
size: NA
D: NA
DNA: TGTGCCAGCAGCTTAGCGGGCGCCGGGGAGCTGTTTTTT
CDR3: CASSLAGAGELFF

J: TRBJ1-6
V: TRBV12-3/TRBV12-4
size: NA
D: NA
DNA: TGTGCCAGCAGTTTGGCGGGAAGTTCACCCCTCCACTTT
CDR3: CASSLAGSSPLHF